These 16 T cell receptor beta chains were all obtained from the same sample, sequenced in a study of OX40 agonist ivuxolimab in advanced cancers. Sequencing used immunoSEQ multiplex PCR; TCRdb keeps in-frame clones, though not all of them. The table includes more than 45,000 clones, around nine tenths detected once. This sample comprised CD4+ or CD8+ T cells sorted from blood, obtained in a trial of the OX40 agonist ivuxolimab. The source is an adult with an advanced solid tumor such as melanoma, head and neck, liver or kidney cancer.

CDR3: CASTQPGSNYGYTF. CDR3 in DNA: TGTGCCAGCACCCAACCAGGGAGTAACTATGGCTACACCTTC. The chain recombines TRBV2 with TRBJ1-2; tentative D call: TRBD1 (5 bases). V gave up 7 bases and J gave up 1 base, with 13 bases separating them. Germline V gives CDR1 SNHLY, CDR2 FYNNEI. CDR3 length equals 14 residues.

This clone occurred a few times. For the CDR3, the DNA is TGCGCCAGCAGCTTGGAAGGGACGGGGTACAATGAGCAGTTCTTC. Translation: CASSLEGTGYNEQFF. This chain joins TRBV5-1 and TRBJ2-1; TRBD1 or TRBD2 may be the D gene (5 bases each). The CDR3 has 15 residues. V was cut by 0 bases and J by 4 bases, with 11 bases left in between. Germline CDR1 and CDR2: SGHRS and YFSETQ.

V and J are TRBV9 and TRBJ1-3; 7 bases agree with TRBD1. Germline V CDR1 and CDR2: SGDLS, YYNGEE. The CDR3 covers 16 residues. V was pared by 3 bases and J by 4 bases, with 10 bases of the junction left unmatched. The CDR3 is CASSGELTGFGNTIYF. CDR3 nucleotide sequence: TGTGCCAGCAGCGGAGAACTGACAGGGTTCGGAAACACCATATATTTT.

This chain's CDR3 is CASSESRVGYGYTF. CDR3 nucleotides: TGCGCCAGCAGTGAGTCCAGGGTCGGGTACGGCTACACCTTC. This chain links TRBV10-1 with TRBJ1-2; D is possibly TRBD1 (5 bases). Deletions cut 0 bases from V and 8 bases from J, with 13 bases between. The CDR3 runs 14 residues. Germline assignment: CDR1 WNHNN and CDR2 SYGVQD (reference sequence).

The CDR3 spells CASSPQGGMNTGELFF. For the CDR3, the DNA is TGTGCCAGCAGTCCACAGGGCGGGATGAACACCGGGGAGCTGTTTTTT. This sequence joins TRBV14 and TRBJ2-2; perhaps D is TRBD1 or TRBD2 (6 bases each). Germline V gene data show CDR1 as SGHDN and CDR2 as FVKESK. Trimming took 6 bases from V and 1 from J, leaving 15 bases between them. CDR3 length: 16 amino acids.

This clone was seen a handful of times. This chain uses TRBV7-9 with TRBJ1-5; no definite D call. This CDR3 comprises 12 residues. Trimming stripped 6 bases from V and 6 bases from J, with 9 bases between. Germline V gene sequence: CDR1 SEHNR, CDR2 FQNEAQ (reference sequence). The CDR3 DNA follows: TGTGCCAGCAGGCGGGGTGGTCAGCCCCAGCATTTT. It encodes CASRRGGQPQHF.

The CDR3, as DNA: TGTGCCAGCAGTTACTCGACGGGGAATCAGCCCCAGCATTTT. Amino acid sequence: CASSYSTGNQPQHF. This chain links TRBV6-5 with TRBJ1-5, with unresolved D. The CDR3 totals 14 residues. V shed 0 bases and J shed 4 bases, with 7 bases lying between them. Germline CDR1 MNHEY, CDR2 SVGAGI.

The V gene is TRBV27, the J gene TRBJ2-2; D is unresolved. CDR3 length: 14 amino acids. Trimming took off 5 bases at V and 2 bases at J, with 9 bases between the two ends. Germline V gene lookup returns CDR1 MNHEY and CDR2 SMNVEV (reference sequence). This CDR3 is CASSLSRNTGELFF. The CDR3, as DNA: TGTGCCAGCAGTCTGTCAAGAAACACCGGGGAGCTGTTTTTT.

The chain is built from TRBV14 and TRBJ2-2; D call uncertain. Trimming left V 4 bases short and J 7 bases short, with 10 bases between. Germline values: CDR1 SGHDN, CDR2 FVKESK. There are 13 residues in the CDR3. The CDR3 DNA sequence: TGTGCCAGCAGCCCCCAAGTATTCGGGGAGCTGTTTTTT. This sequence encodes CASSPQVFGELFF. Full variable domain (missing parts from reference TRBV14 and TRBJ2-2): EAGVTQFPSHSVIEKGQTVTLRCDPISGHDNLYWYRRVMGKEIKFLLHFVKESKQDESGMPNNRFLAERTGGTYSTLKVQPAELEDSGVYFCASSPQVFGELFFGEGSRLTVL.

This rearrangement joins TRBV6-1 to TRBJ2-3; tentatively, D is TRBD2 (5 bases). V lost 7 bases, J lost 0 bases, and 14 bases lay in between. This CDR3 has 15 residues. Germline CDR1 MNHNS, CDR2 SASEGT. As DNA, the CDR3 is TGTGCCAGCACCGAAGGACCGGGGAGCACAGATACGCAGTATTTT. Its protein is CASTEGPGSTDTQYF.

This chain connects TRBV18 to TRBJ2-1, with 10 bases fitting TRBD2. The CDR3 has 17 residues. J was trimmed by 7 bases and V by 3 bases; bases with no gene match: 12. Germline values: CDR1 KGHSH, CDR2 LQKENI. This CDR3 is CASSPGLALEKRNEQFF. CDR3 DNA sequence: TGTGCCAGCTCACCGGGACTAGCGTTAGAGAAGAGGAATGAGCAGTTCTTC.

J is TRBJ1-2 and V is TRBV28; D gene unclear. This CDR3 has 14 amino acids. The V gene's germline CDR1 is MDHEN and CDR2 SYDVKM. The ends were cut back, 7 bases at V and 2 bases at J, with 14 bases in the middle. The CDR3 region has the DNA TGTGCCAGCAATTATAGGAGAAACAACTATGGCTACACCTTC. This sequence encodes CASNYRRNNYGYTF.

This rearrangement joins TRBV7-3 to TRBJ2-2, with D perhaps TRBD2 (6 bases). The length of the CDR3 is 14 residues. The ends were cut back, 5 bases at V and 4 bases at J, with 11 bases in the middle. Germline values: CDR1 SGHTA, CDR2 FQGTGA. The chain's CDR3 is CASSKMTSTGELFF. The CDR3 DNA reads as TGTGCCAGCAGCAAGATGACTAGCACCGGGGAGCTGTTTTTT.

This chain uses TRBV21-1 with TRBJ2-1; the table assigns TRBD2, which was not confirmed against the DNA. TRBV21-1 corresponds to a pseudogene. The CDR3 sequence is 16 residues long. CDR3 coding DNA: TGTGCCAGCAGTAACTTAGCGGGAGGGCCTTACAATGAGCAGTTCTTC. Its protein product is CASSNLAGGPYNEQFF.

In its sample, this clone was seen a few times. The chain has TRBV28 and TRBJ1-1, with 10 nucleotides matching TRBD1. This CDR3 comprises 16 residues. Germline trimming cut 3 bases from V and 7 bases from J; bases unmatched to any gene: 11. Per the germline V gene, CDR1 is MDHEN and CDR2 is SYDVKM. In nucleotides, the CDR3 is TGTGCCAGCAGTTTCTCCTTGACAGGGGGCAGGGGTGAAGCTTTCTTT. The encoded protein is CASSFSLTGGRGEAFF.

The chain combines TRBV27 with TRBJ2-2; no definite D call. Germline CDR1 reads MNHEY; CDR2 reads SMNVEV (reference sequence). This CDR3 is built from 13 residues. Trimming removed 3 bases from V and 4 bases from J, with 6 bases in between. The CDR3 loop reads CASSFRITGELFF. CDR3 sequence (DNA): TGTGCCAGCAGTTTCAGGATCACCGGGGAGCTGTTTTTT.